A selection of T cell receptor beta chains follows, all from one sample in a study of breast tumors, draining lymph nodes, adjacent tissues. TCRdb reprocessed the multiplex PCR reads with MiXCR, giving one entry per CDR3 protein. This repertoire shows fewer than 250,000 distinct CDR3 sequences, 32% found once; its top ten account for over 1.1%. Sequencing input: axillary lymph node tissue. The receptors were sampled from a female donor with breast cancer. Some clones in this sample may be carry-over from other donors' samples. Each CDR3 is given without its conserved first and last residue. The order of the fields is D gene, V gene, CDR3 protein. D genes are given only for firm matches.

D gene: NA; V gene: TRBV20-1; CDR3 protein: SAITSTDTQY
D gene: NA; V gene: TRBV11-2; CDR3 protein: ASSRRGDNNEQF
D gene: NA; V gene: TRBV20-1; CDR3 protein: SAIGRGRGSSYNSPLH
D gene: NA; V gene: TRBV12-3/TRBV12-4; CDR3 protein: ASDRGGTTSNQPQH
D gene: NA; V gene: TRBV11-3; CDR3 protein: ASSLYNEPF
D gene: NA; V gene: TRBV6-4; CDR3 protein: ASSDPLNKLSTDTQY
D gene: TRBD2; V gene: TRBV6-2/TRBV6-3; CDR3 protein: ASSRLAGYYEQY
D gene: NA; V gene: TRBV7-2; CDR3 protein: ASSLATASQETQY
D gene: NA; V gene: TRBV5-5; CDR3 protein: ASSLYAKETQY
D gene: NA; V gene: TRBV27; CDR3 protein: ASSTPRGELF
D gene: TRBD2; V gene: TRBV2; CDR3 protein: ASKESSGIYNEQF
D gene: NA; V gene: TRBV29-1; CDR3 protein: SVRTGRPNEKLF
D gene: TRBD2; V gene: TRBV6-2/TRBV6-3; CDR3 protein: ASSYTGRSYEQY
D gene: NA; V gene: TRBV7-2; CDR3 protein: ASSPPGLAGSRGSYNSPLH
D gene: NA; V gene: TRBV30; CDR3 protein: AWSVQGAGELF
D gene: TRBD2; V gene: TRBV7-8; CDR3 protein: ASRRSHSGTTGELF
D gene: NA; V gene: TRBV7-9; CDR3 protein: ASSHVGYEQY
D gene: TRBD2; V gene: TRBV12-3/TRBV12-4; CDR3 protein: ASGGRSYNEQF
D gene: NA; V gene: TRBV5-1; CDR3 protein: ASSDRSTQTETQY
D gene: NA; V gene: TRBV7-9; CDR3 protein: ASRWGNTEAF
D gene: TRBD2; V gene: TRBV29-1; CDR3 protein: SFSSGGAPDTQY
D gene: TRBD2; V gene: TRBV27; CDR3 protein: ASSPSGRGYNEQF
D gene: TRBD1; V gene: TRBV6-5; CDR3 protein: ASRPQGLGGYT
D gene: TRBD1; V gene: TRBV28; CDR3 protein: ASSSQGVKETQY
D gene: NA; V gene: TRBV9; CDR3 protein: ASSVWDNLWELH
D gene: NA; V gene: TRBV4-2; CDR3 protein: ASSQDKGRSLYGYT
D gene: NA; V gene: TRBV11-2; CDR3 protein: ASSQKIMDSLADQPQH
D gene: NA; V gene: TRBV5-1; CDR3 protein: ASSLLGSGNTIY
D gene: NA; V gene: TRBV4-3; CDR3 protein: ASSPERDPGGSNQPQH
D gene: NA; V gene: TRBV3-1; CDR3 protein: ASSQGTADSPLH
D gene: NA; V gene: TRBV20-1; CDR3 protein: SALSQGGSDTGTQY
D gene: NA; V gene: TRBV2; CDR3 protein: ASSESRGDNEQF
D gene: NA; V gene: TRBV29-1; CDR3 protein: SVERVNEQF
D gene: NA; V gene: TRBV6-4; CDR3 protein: ASSLSLPGRNAWGVSGELF